This entry lists 13 T cell receptor beta chains sequenced from one sample in a study of regulatory dendritic cells for organ transplantation. Data came from immunoSEQ multiplex PCR; TCRdb stores just in-frame clones and leaves some out. Of about 10,000 clones detected, 72% appear once; the ten largest clones hold about 19%. Sequenced sample: memory CD8+ T cells from blood. This sample's subset: CD45RO+ memory T cells. Receptors originate from a human donor in good health.

The V call is TRBV18, the J call TRBJ1-2, with 7 bases matching TRBD1. The germline gives CDR1 KGHSH, CDR2 LQKENI. The CDR3 totals 13 residues. V was pared by 4 bases and J by 4 bases, with 3 bases of the junction left unmatched. CDR3 in DNA: TGTGCCAGCTCACTTTACAGGGGCTATGGCTACACCTTC. Amino acids: CASSLYRGYGYTF.

This rearrangement joins TRBV7-6 to TRBJ2-3; a weak D match, TRBD2 (5 bases). The CDR3 runs to 13 residues. Per the germline V gene, CDR1 is SGHVS and CDR2 is FNYEAQ. V shed 1 base and J shed 10 bases, with 12 bases lying between them. The CDR3 DNA sequence: TGTGCCAGCAGCTTAGGTACGGGGAGTGCGCAGTATTTT. Protein: CASSLGTGSAQYF.

This clone has only one observation. The J gene is TRBJ2-1, the V gene TRBV7-9; TRBD2 matches at 10 bases. V shed 6 bases, J shed 5 bases, and the junction held 4 bases outside the gene matches. The germline gives CDR1 SEHNR, CDR2 FQNEAQ (reference sequence). The CDR3 is 14 residues long. In DNA form, the CDR3 reads TGTGCCAGCAGAGGGCTAGCGGGGGACAATGAGCAGTTCTTC. Amino acids: CASRGLAGDNEQFF.

This chain joins TRBV9 and TRBJ2-7, with D unresolved. Germline CDR1 reads SGDLS; CDR2 reads YYNGEE. The V gene lost 0 bases and the J gene lost 3 bases, with 7 bases spanning the gap. This CDR3 region has 13 residues. Here the CDR3 reads CASSVGSDYEQYF. The CDR3 DNA reads TGTGCCAGCAGCGTAGGTTCGGACTACGAGCAGTACTTC.

V is TRBV4-1 and J is TRBJ2-1; D unclear. The CDR3 covers 15 residues. The V and J ends lost 0 bases and 9 bases respectively, with 15 bases between them. Looked up from germline, CDR1 is MGHRA and CDR2 is YSYEKL. The CDR3 loop is CASSQEKPSKGEQFF. CDR3 nucleotide sequence: TGCGCCAGCAGCCAAGAAAAACCCTCTAAGGGTGAGCAGTTCTTC.

The CDR3 protein is CASSHCCPGLDEQYF. The CDR3 DNA sequence: TGCGCCAGCAGCCACTGTTGTCCAGGGCTGGACGAGCAGTACTTC. The chain combines TRBV4-3 with TRBJ2-7; maybe TRBD1 (5 bases). The V gene lost 3 bases and the J gene lost 5 bases, with 17 bases spanning the gap. Germline CDR1 is LGHNA and CDR2 is YSLEER. The CDR3 spans 15 residues.

This chain connects TRBV2 to TRBJ2-1; TRBD2 aligns across 11 bases. Germline-derived CDR1 and CDR2 are SNHLY and FYNNEI. Trimming took 6 bases from V and 8 from J; bases not matched to a gene: 12. This CDR3 has 16 amino acids. The DNA of the CDR3 is TGTGCCAGCAGCTACTATAGCGGGAGGGCCGTGGATGAGCAGTTCTTC. Translation gives CASSYYSGRAVDEQFF. Combining the CDR3 with reference TRBV2 and TRBJ2-1 gives the whole variable domain EPEVTQTPSHQVTQMGQEVILRCVPISNHLYFYWYRQILGQKVEFLVSFYNNEISEKSEIFDDQFSVERPDGSNFTLKIRSTKLEDSAMYFCASSYYSGRAVDEQFFGPGTRLTVL.

V usage is TRBV6-1 and J usage is TRBJ2-3; D may correspond to TRBD1 or TRBD2 (5 bases each). Germline CDR1 MNHNS, CDR2 SASEGT. With 7 bases removed from V and 2 bases from J, the gap between germline ends came to 16 bases. The CDR3 extends over 15 amino acids. The CDR3 nucleotides are TGTGCCAGCAAAGAAGGGACGGCACACACAGATACGCAGTATTTT. It codes for CASKEGTAHTDTQYF.

This clone has a single count. V and J are TRBV6-5 and TRBJ1-6; 8 nucleotides match TRBD1. V was clipped by 0 bases and J by 15 bases; unmatched bases: 1. Germline-derived CDR1 and CDR2 are MNHEY and SVGAGI. The CDR3 sequence is 12 residues long. DNA for the CDR3: TGTGCCAGCAGTTACTCCGACAGGGGCCTCCACTTT. Protein: CASSYSDRGLHF.

V is TRBV7-9 and J is TRBJ1-2; D gene unclear. V lost 6 bases to trimming and J lost 4 bases, with 12 bases between them. This CDR3 is 13 amino acids long. Germline V lookup: CDR1 SEHNR, CDR2 FQNEAQ (reference sequence). CDR3 loop: CASSGNLFYGYTF. DNA for the CDR3: TGTGCCAGCAGTGGGAATCTGTTCTATGGCTACACCTTC.

The rearrangement links TRBV6-5 to TRBJ1-2; D is undetermined. Per the germline V gene, CDR1 is MNHEY and CDR2 is SVGAGI. The CDR3 has 13 amino acids. Trimming pared 2 bases from V and 1 base from J, leaving 5 bases between. This chain's CDR3 is CASSYGVNYGYTF. Written as DNA, the CDR3 is TGTGCCAGCAGTTACGGGGTTAACTATGGCTACACCTTC.

This chain connects TRBV7-9 to TRBJ2-5; no clear D. The length of the CDR3 is 15 residues. Germline CDR1 and CDR2: SEHNR and FQNEAQ (reference sequence). Trimming left V 1 base short and J 2 bases short, with 11 bases between. CDR3 DNA: TGTGCCAGCAGCTTAGGAACAGTCCTACAAGAGACCCAGTACTTC. It specifies CASSLGTVLQETQYF.

This clone was counted between two and nine times. This sequence joins TRBV28 and TRBJ2-7, with TRBD2 matching over 8 bases. Germline V gene lookup returns CDR1 MDHEN and CDR2 SYDVKM. This CDR3 has 14 residues. J gave up 0 bases and V 7 bases, and 5 bases lay outside the gene matches. CDR3 residues: CASTLSGGSYEQYF. The CDR3 DNA reads TGTGCCAGCACCTTAAGCGGGGGCTCCTACGAGCAGTACTTC.